These 29 T cell receptor beta chains were all obtained from the same sample, sequenced in a study of CD8+ T cells in alopecia areata (dated by TCRdb to 2016 to 2019). The library was built by means of the immunoSEQ multiplex PCR assay. For TCR sequencing, RNA was extracted from every sample and reverse transcribed into cDNA to serve as template. TCRdb provides this immuneACCESS table in a form limited to in-frame rearrangements. Some clones are lacking; in checked studies, under half of them reflect an unresolved V gene, and why the rest are absent is not known. The table puts 90,000 to 130,000 clones in this sample, none counted just once. 15% to 20% of the sample goes to the ten largest clones. Material for sequencing was lesional skin. The origin of the receptors is a C3H/HeJ mouse with alopecia areata. This mouse strain carries MHC haplotype H2-k.

As regards this clone: Here the gene names and germline are mouse. The read falls 4 residues short of the CDR3 end, and the missing part is taken from the germline J gene. The rearrangement uses TRBV13-2 and TRBJ2-1, with a possible D match to TRBD2 (5 bases). Trimming took 2 bases from V and 1 from J, leaving 10 bases between them. In germline, CDR1 is NNHNN, CDR2 SYGAGS (reference sequence). CDR3 length: 15 amino acids. CDR3 bases read: TGTGCCAGCGGTGACCCACTGGAGAACTATGCT. Encoded protein: CASGDPLENYA. The CDR3 reads in full as CASGDPLENYAEQFF.

As regards this clone: All gene names here are mouse names. The read terminates 4 residues before the CDR3 end, so the remaining end is supplied by the germline J gene. The chain employs TRBV1 and TRBJ1-1; 7 nucleotides line up with TRBD1. This CDR3 spans 13 amino acids. Germline CDR1 NSQYPW, CDR2 LRSPGD (reference sequence). CDR3 bases read: TGCACCTGCAGTGCATACAGGGGAAAA. Encoded protein: CTCSAYRGK. The full-length CDR3 reads as CTCSAYRGKEVFF.

As to this clone: Gene names follow the mouse nomenclature. The read finishes 4 residues shy of the CDR3 end, and the germline J gene is used to complete it. The chain carries TRBV31 and TRBJ2-2; 9 nucleotides match TRBD2. CDR1 and CDR2 from the germline V gene are GKSSPN and SITVG. Trimming cost V 0 bases and J 4 bases; bases outside gene matches: 3. The CDR3 has 15 amino acids. The CDR3 here is CAWSLDWGPTGQLYF. The sequenced CDR3 bases are TGTGCCTGGAGTCTAGACTGGGGGCCCACCGGG. The variable domain in full, completed from reference TRBV31 and TRBJ2-2, reads AQTIHQWPVAEIKAVGSPLSLGCTIKGKSSPNLYWYWQATGGTLQQLFYSITVGQVESVVQLNLSASRPKDDQFILSTEKLLLSHSGFYLCAWSLDWGPTGQLYFGEGSKLTVL.

On this clone itself: Mouse gene names apply. The CDR3 end lies 4 residues beyond the end of the read and is filled in from the germline J gene. The V call is TRBV19, the J call TRBJ2-7, with TRBD2 identical over 7 bases. The V gene's germline CDR1 is FNHDT and CDR2 SITEND (reference sequence). The CDR3 covers 14 residues. J lost 0 bases, V lost 6 bases, and 6 bases had no gene match. CDR3 DNA, as far as it was read: TGTGCCAGCACCCATGGGGGGAGCTCCTAT. It codes for CASTHGGSSY. The whole CDR3 is CASTHGGSSYEQYF.

This clone was seen a few times. Germline and genes here are mouse. The read stops 4 residues short of the end of the CDR3; the missing end is completed from the germline J gene. The chain couples TRBV13-3 to TRBJ2-7, with 7 bases lining up with TRBD1. Germline loops: CDR1 NNHDY, CDR2 SYVADS. This CDR3 is 14 amino acids long. CDR3 residues: CASSAPGTAYEQYF. The sequenced CDR3 bases are TGTGCCAGCAGTGCTCCCGGGACAGCTTAT.

Worth noting for this clone: The TCRdb protein and the DNA translation do not line up at residue 8; the protein shown here was made by translating the DNA. Here the gene names and germline are mouse. Coverage ceases 3 residues before the CDR3 finishes, and the germline J gene fills in the end. This sequence joins TRBV13-2 and TRBJ1-6; 7 positions match TRBD1. TRBJ1-6 qualifies as an ORF whose function is uncertain. The CDR3 has 11 residues. CDR1 NNHNN and CDR2 SYGAGS come from the germline V gene (reference sequence). This chain's CDR3 is CASGDGQGLYF. CDR3 DNA (partial): TGTGCCAGCGGTGATGGACAGGGC.

This clone has a handful of counts. Genes here carry mouse names. The CDR3 is cut off 4 residues early in the read; its end comes from the germline J gene. The chain couples TRBV13-1 to TRBJ2-7, with D tentatively TRBD2 (6 bases). Germline CDR1 reads NSHNY; CDR2 reads SYGAGN. This CDR3 region has 15 residues. Trimming left V 0 bases short and J 1 base short, with 11 bases between. CDR3 DNA, as far as it was read: TGTGCCAGCAGTGATGCAAGGCTGGGGTCCTAT. Translating gives CASSDARLGSY. The entire CDR3 sequence reads CASSDARLGSYEQYF.

Concerning this clone: Mouse gene names apply. Read coverage stops 4 residues before the CDR3 terminus; the germline J gene supplies the remainder. This chain links TRBV1 with TRBJ2-1; 9 bases are a match to TRBD2. Germline V gene sequence: CDR1 NSQYPW, CDR2 LRSPGD (reference sequence). The V and J ends lost 3 bases and 4 bases, in that order; junction bases with no gene match: 7. This CDR3 region has 16 residues. The sequenced part of the CDR3 DNA is TGCACCTGCAGTGCCCAGACTGGGGGAGGTTATGCT. This codes for CTCSAQTGGGYA. The CDR3, in full, reads CTCSAQTGGGYAEQFF.

Only a few counts were recorded for this clone. Gene names refer to mouse genes. The read halts 4 residues ahead of the CDR3 end, with the missing end drawn from the germline J gene. The genes are TRBV13-3 and TRBJ2-3, with TRBD1 matching 8 bases. V lost 0 bases and J lost 1; bases outside the gene matches: 7. In germline, CDR1 is NNHDY, CDR2 SYVADS. The CDR3 has 17 residues. CDR3 bases read: TGTGCCAGCAGTGATGCGATCCAGGGGGCTGGTGCAGAA. Its protein product is CASSDAIQGAGAE. The whole CDR3 protein reads CASSDAIQGAGAETLYF.

Concerning this clone itself: The gene symbols are mouse symbols. Sequencing ends 4 residues short of the CDR3 end; the germline J gene provides the rest. This chain connects TRBV19 to TRBJ2-1; 10 bases map to TRBD2. CDR1 and CDR2 from the germline V gene are FNHDT and SITEND (reference sequence). With 4 bases clipped from V and 2 bases from J, the junction kept 3 bases outside the gene matches. The CDR3 length is 15 residues. The CDR3 here is CASSSGLGYYAEQFF. CDR3 DNA (partial): TGTGCCAGCAGTTCGGGACTGGGGTACTATGCT.

This clone was counted many times. Gene names are mouse gene names. The read stops 4 residues short of the end of the CDR3; the missing end is completed from the germline J gene. This chain connects TRBV13-3 to TRBJ2-1; 10 bases line up with TRBD1. This CDR3 is built from 15 residues. J lost 5 bases, V lost 0 bases, and 2 bases had no gene match. CDR1 and CDR2 (germline): NNHDY, SYVADS. The covered CDR3 bases are TGTGCCAGCAGTGATGCAGGGACAGGGGATGCT. Amino acids: CASSDAGTGDA. The full CDR3 reads CASSDAGTGDAEQFF.

Details on this clone: Genes and germline are mouse. With the read ending 4 residues before the CDR3 end, the germline J gene is used to fill in that end. The chain is built from TRBV13-2 and TRBJ2-3; D might be TRBD1 (5 bases). The germline V and J ends were trimmed by 1 base and 1 base, with 10 bases remaining between them. This CDR3 has 15 amino acids. From germline, CDR1 is NNHNN and CDR2 SYGAGS (reference sequence). The CDR3 sequence is CASGDLRVGAETLYF. The DNA read from the CDR3 is TGTGCCAGCGGTGATCTCAGGGTGGGTGCAGAA.

On this clone itself: Here the gene names and germline are mouse. The read ends 4 residues shy of where the CDR3 ends; the end is completed using the germline J gene. The chain uses TRBV13-3 and TRBJ1-2, with 9 bases aligning to TRBD1. J was trimmed by 0 bases and V by 6 bases; bases with no gene match: 6. Germline CDR1 reads NNHDY; CDR2 reads SYVADS. There are 15 residues in the CDR3. The CDR3 region is CASTPGQGSNSDYTF. The sequenced CDR3 bases are TGTGCCAGCACCCCGGGACAGGGCTCAAACTCC.

Only a few counts were recorded for this clone. The germline and genes are mouse ones. From the germline J gene comes the end of the CDR3, since the read stops 4 residues before it. The chain is built from TRBV19 and TRBJ2-7, with 9 positions matching TRBD1. The CDR3 is made up of 14 amino acids. CDR1 and CDR2 from the germline V gene are FNHDT and SITEND (reference sequence). The DNA read from the CDR3 is TGTGCCAGCAGTATTGGGACAGGGACAAAT. Protein sequence: CASSIGTGTN. The whole CDR3 sequence reads CASSIGTGTNEQYF.

A remark on this clone: Genes and germline come from the mouse. Read coverage stops 4 residues before the CDR3 terminus; the germline J gene supplies the remainder. The V call is TRBV13-3, the J call TRBJ2-5; a weak D match, TRBD2 (7 bases). Germline V gives CDR1 NNHDY, CDR2 SYVADS. This CDR3 has 14 residues. CDR3 DNA (partial): TGTGCCAGCAGTGAGAGGGGGGCCGGAGAC. It yields the protein CASSERGAGD. The complete CDR3 protein is CASSERGAGDTQYF. The whole variable domain, remainder taken from reference TRBV13-3 and TRBJ2-5, is EAAVTQSPRSKVAVTGGKVTLSCHQTNNHDYMYWYRQDTGHGLRLIHYSYVADSTEKGDIPDGYKASRPSQENFSLILELASLSQTAVYFCASSERGAGDTQYFGPGTRLLVL.

The sample holds a few counts of this clone. The germline and genes are mouse ones. This CDR3 reads CTCSARTGGKDTQYF. Incomplete CDR3 DNA: TGCACCTGCAGTGCCCGGACTGGGGGGAAAGAC. This chain joins TRBV1 and TRBJ2-5; 11 bases map to TRBD2. The missing CDR3 end, 4 residues past where the read stops, is filled in from the germline J gene. Germline CDR1 is NSQYPW and CDR2 is LRSPGD (reference sequence). There are 15 residues in the CDR3.

A word on this clone: Gene labels here are mouse ones. The read ends 4 residues early relative to the CDR3; the germline J gene fills the gap. The V and J genes are TRBV13-3 and TRBJ2-1; D remains unclear. This CDR3 contains 16 residues. Looked up from germline, CDR1 is NNHDY and CDR2 is SYVADS. Deletions cut 1 base from V and 0 bases from J, with 11 bases between. Incomplete CDR3 DNA: TGTGCCAGCAGTGATTCGGCGACAAATAACTATGCT. Translating it yields CASSDSATNNYA. In full, the CDR3 is CASSDSATNNYAEQFF.

The table lists this clone with a few counts. Genes and germline are mouse. The CDR3 end falls 4 residues outside the read, so it is completed with the germline J gene. The V and J genes are TRBV1 and TRBJ2-7; TRBD2 aligns across 7 bases. The CDR3 covers 15 residues. Germline loops: CDR1 NSQYPW, CDR2 LRSPGD (reference sequence). With 3 bases clipped from V and 3 bases from J, the junction kept 8 bases outside the gene matches. CDR3 sequence reads: CTCSAQGAGGYEQYF. The part of the CDR3 DNA that was read is TGCACCTGCAGTGCTCAAGGGGCTGGGGGCTAT.

This clone was observed a handful of times. Mouse gene names and germline throughout. The read comes to an end 4 residues before the CDR3 does, leaving the germline J gene to fill in the end. The chain is built from TRBV13-2 and TRBJ2-5; TRBD2 aligns across 14 bases. After removal of 4 bases from V and 2 bases from J, the junction contained 3 bases not matched to a gene. Germline CDR1 NNHNN, CDR2 SYGAGS (reference sequence). This CDR3 spans 16 amino acids. CDR3 DNA, as far as it was read: TGTGCCAGCGGTCCGGGACTGGGGGGGCGCCAAGAC. Its protein is CASGPGLGGRQD. The entire CDR3 protein reads CASGPGLGGRQDTQYF.

This clone was seen more than once but under ten times. Germline and genes: mouse. The CDR3 end falls 4 residues outside the read, so it is completed with the germline J gene. The chain combines TRBV13-1 with TRBJ2-7, with D unclear. Germline V CDR1 and CDR2: NSHNY, SYGAGN. The length of the CDR3 is 14 residues. V lost 1 base and J lost 0, with 8 bases in between. CDR3 bases read: TGTGCCAGCAGTGATAGACTTATCTCCTAT. This codes for CASSDRLISY. The whole CDR3 is CASSDRLISYEQYF.

This clone has more than one count but fewer than ten. The gene names given are mouse names. The read finishes 4 residues shy of the CDR3 end, and the germline J gene is used to complete it. This chain links TRBV13-3 with TRBJ2-5; D unresolved. Trimming pared 2 bases from V and 0 bases from J, leaving 10 bases between. The CDR3 extends over 15 amino acids. CDR1 NNHDY and CDR2 SYVADS come from the germline V gene. CDR3 sequence: CASSDRFFNQDTQYF. The sequenced part of the CDR3 DNA is TGTGCCAGCAGTGACAGATTCTTTAACCAAGAC. Full variable domain (remainder filled in from reference TRBV13-3 and TRBJ2-5): EAAVTQSPRSKVAVTGGKVTLSCHQTNNHDYMYWYRQDTGHGLRLIHYSYVADSTEKGDIPDGYKASRPSQENFSLILELASLSQTAVYFCASSDRFFNQDTQYFGPGTRLLVL.

This clone was seen a few times. The listed genes are named as in mouse. The sequenced CDR3 bases are TGTGCTAGCAGCCCAGGGGAC. It yields the protein CASSPGD. The full CDR3 reads CASSPGDTQYF. The V gene is TRBV17, the J gene TRBJ2-5, with D perhaps matching TRBD1 (5 bases). The read terminates 4 residues before the CDR3 end, so the remaining end is supplied by the germline J gene. The CDR3 contains 11 residues. Germline loops: CDR1 MNHDT, CDR2 YYDKIL. Full variable domain (remainder filled in from reference TRBV17 and TRBJ2-5): DTTVKQNPRYKLARVGKPVNLICSQTMNHDTMYWYQKKPNQAPKLLLFYYDKILNREADTFEKFQSSRPNNSFCSLYIGSAGLEYSAMYLCASSPGDTQYFGPGTRLLVL.

This clone showed up many times. Mouse gene names apply. The CDR3 is cut off 4 residues early in the read; its end comes from the germline J gene. The chain joins TRBV13-3 to TRBJ2-7, with D possibly TRBD2 on 6 matching bases. Germline V gene sequence: CDR1 NNHDY, CDR2 SYVADS. There are 13 residues in the CDR3. CDR3 sequence reads: CASSDPGADEQYF. The CDR3 DNA, read in part, is TGTGCCAGCAGTGATCCTGGGGCCGAT.

This clone was counted between two and nine times. Mouse germline and gene names are used. CDR3 sequence: CTCSAEGGARQDTQYF. The sequenced CDR3 bases are TGCACCTGCAGTGCAGAGGGGGGGGCGCGGCAAGAC. V gene TRBV1 combines with J gene TRBJ2-5, with 8 bases that match TRBD2. The read comes to an end 4 residues before the CDR3 does, leaving the germline J gene to fill in the end. The J segment lost 3 bases and the V segment lost 0 bases, leaving 5 bases of the junction unmatched. This CDR3 is 16 amino acids long. Germline V gives CDR1 NSQYPW, CDR2 LRSPGD (reference sequence).

This clone was detected only a few times. Each gene name is a mouse one. The CDR3 is cut off 4 residues early in the read; its end comes from the germline J gene. The genes are TRBV1 and TRBJ2-7, with TRBD2 as a possible D gene (6 bases). Germline loops: CDR1 NSQYPW, CDR2 LRSPGD (reference sequence). The CDR3 consists of 13 residues. Trimming pared 3 bases from V and 1 base from J, leaving 7 bases between. The covered CDR3 bases are TGCACCTGCAGTGCCACTGGGTCCTAT. Amino acid sequence: CTCSATGSY. In full, the CDR3 reads CTCSATGSYEQYF.

A few counts support this clone. The germline and genes are mouse ones. The read falls 4 residues short of the CDR3 end, and the missing part is taken from the germline J gene. The chain combines TRBV16 with TRBJ2-1; 11 bases agree with TRBD2. The V gene end was trimmed by 3 bases and the J gene end by 3 bases; junction bases not matched to a gene: 1. This CDR3 comprises 15 residues. The V gene's germline CDR1 is SGHSA and CDR2 FRNQAP. The CDR3 region is CASSLGLGVYAEQFF. The DNA read from the CDR3 is TGTGCAAGCAGCTTGGGACTGGGGGTCTATGCT. The full variable domain, its missing parts supplied by reference TRBV16 and TRBJ2-1, is NAGVIQTPRHKVTGKGQEATLWCEPISGHSAVFWYRQTIVQGLEFLTYFRNQAPIDDSGMPKERFSAQMPNQSHSTLKIQSTQPQDSAVYLCASSLGLGVYAEQFFGPGTRLTVL.

Comments on this clone: Gene names and germline refer to mouse. The part of the CDR3 DNA that was read is TGTGCCAGCAGTGAGCCACTGGGGGGGCGCCACGGG. Its translation: CASSEPLGGRHG. The complete CDR3 reads CASSEPLGGRHGQLYF. The chain couples TRBV13-3 to TRBJ2-2; 11 bases match TRBD2. The read finishes 4 residues shy of the CDR3 end, and the germline J gene is used to complete it. This CDR3 comprises 16 residues. Looked up from germline, CDR1 is NNHDY and CDR2 is SYVADS.

This clone came up a few times. Genes and germline are mouse. The observed sequence ends 4 residues before the CDR3 terminus, with the missing tail filled in from the germline J gene. This rearrangement joins TRBV1 to TRBJ2-2; 7 bases match TRBD2. Per germline, CDR1 NSQYPW and CDR2 LRSPGD (reference sequence). CDR3 size: 15 residues. V was pared by 2 bases and J by 3 bases, with 3 bases of the junction left unmatched. This CDR3 reads CTCSALGVDTGQLYF. The sequenced CDR3 bases are TGCACCTGCAGTGCACTGGGGGTTGACACCGGG.

About this clone itself: Germline and genes here are mouse. The CDR3 end lies 4 residues beyond the end of the read and is filled in from the germline J gene. The V and J genes are TRBV13-3 and TRBJ1-4; D possibly corresponds to TRBD1 (6 bases). V shed 9 bases and J shed 0 bases, with 12 bases lying between them. This CDR3 contains 14 residues. Germline values: CDR1 NNHDY, CDR2 SYVADS. CDR3 sequence reads: CATGTQLSNERLFF. The sequenced CDR3 bases are TGTGCCACTGGGACACAGCTTTCCAACGAA.